Detailed here is one TCR beta chain. Antigen unknown. The CDR3 loop spans 13 amino acids. Trimming took 9 bases from V and 0 from J, leaving 9 bases between them. This sample was included in a study of blood T cells in healthy people across ages. Findings and caveats of the study: Possibly confounding the expanded clonotype changes was the fact that donor CMV status was unknown. A strong correlation between TCR beta diversity and naive T cell percentage was seen.

Together with a sample-barcoded 5' primer, a J-beta primer mix was included in a second PCR lasting about 7 to 12 cycles. Each CDR3 protein is one row after TCRdb ran MiXCR on the 5' RACE reads. The sample lists 1.5 million to 2 million distinct CDR3 sequences, about 50% seen once, with less than 2.5% in the top ten. This receptor was identified in a middle-aged woman in good health. Sequenced input: blood. The chain has TRBV12-3 or TRBV12-4 and TRBJ1-5, with D unclear. CDR3 DNA sequence: TGTGCCAGTGGAATTCATAGCAATCAGCCCCAGCATTTT. It specifies CASGIHSNQPQHF.